A selection of T cell receptor beta chains follows, all from one sample in a study of human T cells and chemical hapten exposure. Each CDR3 protein is one row after TCRdb ran MiXCR on the RACE reads. The table shows approximately 110,000 distinct CDR3 sequences, with 9.2% occurring only once. The sample was whole blood, taken in connection with sensitization to the hapten diphenylcyclopropenone (DPC). These receptors all stem from a woman aged 40 to 49 with alopecia areata. Some clones in this sample may be carry-over from other donors' samples. CDR3s include the opening cysteine and the closing phenylalanine or tryptophan. Each record gives: V gene, D gene, clone size, J gene, CDR3 protein, CDR3 DNA. A D gene is named only where the DNA matches it firmly. Size is omitted from some rows. Given values are once, few, many or a class for expanded clones.

TRBV21-1,NA,few,TRBJ1-2,CASSPGALEGYGYTF,TGTGCCAGCAGCCCGGGGGCTCTTGAGGGCTATGGCTACACCTTC
TRBV6-2/TRBV6-3,NA,many,TRBJ2-1,CASSYSKLAAGSYNEQFF,TGTGCCAGCAGTTACTCGAAGCTGGCGGCGGGCTCCTACAATGAGCAGTTCTTC
TRBV7-2,NA,once,TRBJ1-5,CASSSSGISNQPQHF,TGTGCCAGCAGCTCCTCCGGGATCAGCAATCAGCCCCAGCATTTT
TRBV7-2,TRBD1,many,TRBJ2-4,CASSLRGQLQNIQYF,TGTGCCAGCAGCTTAAGGGGACAGCTGCAAAACATTCAGTACTTC
TRBV9,TRBD2,few,TRBJ2-5,CASSVRGGQETQYF,TGTGCCAGCAGCGTACGCGGGGGCCAAGAGACCCAGTACTTC
TRBV7-9,NA,few,TRBJ2-3,CASSPHLDTTDTQYF,TGTGCCAGCAGCCCTCATCTAGATACCACAGATACGCAGTATTTT
TRBV6-2/TRBV6-3,TRBD1,many,TRBJ1-5,CASSIYGQGNQPQHF,TGTGCCAGCAGTATCTACGGACAGGGCAATCAGCCCCAGCATTTT
TRBV12-3/TRBV12-4,NA,NA,TRBJ2-5,CASSRGFTQYF,TGTGCCAGCAGTCGGGGATTTACCCAGTACTTC
TRBV5-6,TRBD2,many,TRBJ2-3,CASSLYSGASTDTQYF,TGTGCCAGCAGCTTGTATAGCGGGGCGAGCACAGATACGCAGTATTTT
TRBV3-1,NA,few,TRBJ1-3,CASSPLRAGNTIYF,TGTGCCAGCAGCCCCCTCAGGGCAGGAAACACCATATATTTT
TRBV7-9,NA,NA,TRBJ1-1,CASSLGGAFF,TGTGCCAGCAGCTTAGGAGGGGCTTTCTTT
TRBV29-1,NA,few,TRBJ2-7,CSVDWGTYEQYF,TGCAGCGTTGACTGGGGGACCTACGAGCAGTACTTC
TRBV5-5,TRBD1,few,TRBJ2-7,CASRHMATGVYEQYF,TGTGCCAGCAGACATATGGCAACAGGGGTTTACGAGCAGTACTTC
TRBV5-1,NA,NA,TRBJ2-7,CASRANPRQASYEQYF,TGCGCCAGCCGCGCAAATCCGCGACAGGCCTCCTACGAGCAGTACTTC
TRBV20-1,NA,few,TRBJ1-6,CSARTLQYNSPLHF,TGCAGTGCTAGGACCCTTCAGTATAATTCACCCCTCCACTTT
TRBV29-1,NA,many,TRBJ1-1,CSVAAGVLNTEAFF,TGCAGCGTTGCGGCAGGGGTCTTGAACACTGAAGCTTTCTTT
TRBV10-1,NA,many,TRBJ1-1,CASSESAWTEAFF,TGCGCCAGCAGTGAATCCGCATGGACTGAAGCTTTCTTT
TRBV7-9,NA,many,TRBJ2-1,CASSSTLPYNEQFF,TGTGCCAGCAGCTCGACTTTACCTTACAATGAGCAGTTCTTC
TRBV11-2,NA,many,TRBJ1-2,CASSLLGGSDRAYGYTF,TGTGCCAGCAGCTTACTTGGGGGAAGTGACAGAGCCTATGGCTACACCTTC
TRBV27,NA,many,TRBJ2-4,CASRGRGYNIQYF,TGTGCCAGCAGAGGTCGGGGGTACAACATTCAGTACTTC
TRBV6-2/TRBV6-3,NA,NA,TRBJ2-1,CASSYRSSYNEQFF,TGTGCCAGCAGCTACAGGTCCTCCTACAATGAGCAGTTCTTC
TRBV20-1,NA,many,TRBJ2-4,CSARFPWDRGGAKNIQYF,TGCAGTGCTAGATTTCCCTGGGACCGCGGAGGAGCCAAAAACATTCAGTACTTC
TRBV12-3/TRBV12-4,TRBD1,many,TRBJ2-7,CASSPDRGSYEQYF,TGTGCCAGCAGTCCCGACAGGGGGTCCTACGAGCAGTACTTC
TRBV6-5,NA,few,TRBJ2-5,CASSYSGQGRETQYF,TGTGCCAGCAGTTACTCGGGCCAGGGGAGGGAGACCCAGTACTTC
TRBV7-9,NA,few,TRBJ1-5,CASSPRPDRFNQPQHF,TGTGCCAGCAGCCCCCGACCCGACAGGTTTAATCAGCCCCAGCATTTT
TRBV27,NA,many,TRBJ1-5,CASSLRGAFGNQPQHF,TGTGCCAGCAGTTTGCGGGGGGCGTTTGGCAATCAGCCCCAGCATTTT
TRBV5-1,NA,many,TRBJ2-3,CASSSSRGADTQYF,TGCGCCAGCAGCTCTTCTAGGGGGGCAGATACGCAGTATTTT
TRBV7-2,NA,few,TRBJ2-1,CASSLRNPYSYNEQFF,TGTGCCAGCAGCTTAAGGAACCCATACTCCTACAATGAGCAGTTCTTC
TRBV6-2/TRBV6-3,NA,NA,TRBJ1-2,CASRTSTGGIYGYTF,TGTGCCAGCAGGACCTCTACAGGCGGAATTTATGGCTACACCTTC
TRBV20-1,NA,once,TRBJ1-2,CSARELPNYGYTF,TGCAGTGCTAGAGAACTCCCTAACTATGGCTACACCTTC
TRBV4-1,NA,many,TRBJ1-2,CASSQDPGGWYGYTF,TGCGCCAGCAGCCAAGATCCGGGGGGCTGGTATGGCTACACCTTC
TRBV7-9,NA,many,TRBJ2-5,CASSLAAGTQETQYF,TGTGCCAGCAGCTTAGCGGCGGGGACCCAAGAGACCCAGTACTTC
TRBV29-1,NA,few,TRBJ1-4,CSVGREGEKLFF,TGCAGCGTTGGAAGAGAGGGTGAAAAACTGTTTTTT
TRBV29-1,NA,NA,TRBJ1-5,CSVDGGRNQPQHF,TGCAGCGTTGACGGCGGACGCAATCAGCCCCAGCATTTT
TRBV5-1,TRBD1,few,TRBJ2-5,CASSLGQGTGETQYF,TGCGCCAGCAGCTTGGGACAGGGAACGGGGGAGACCCAGTACTTC
TRBV12-3/TRBV12-4,TRBD1,many,TRBJ1-3,CASSLPAGGTGNTIYF,TGTGCCAGCAGTTTACCCGCAGGGGGCACTGGAAACACCATATATTTT
TRBV27,TRBD2,few,TRBJ2-7,CASRDLGLAGIRGEQYF,TGTGCCAGCAGAGATCTTGGGCTAGCGGGGATTCGGGGCGAGCAGTACTTC
TRBV5-1,NA,NA,TRBJ2-1,CASSLELGLYNEQFF,TGCGCCAGCAGCTTGGAACTGGGGCTCTACAATGAGCAGTTCTTC
TRBV27,NA,NA,TRBJ2-1,CASSPPGLQQFF,TGTGCCAGCAGTCCTCCGGGGCTACAGCAGTTCTTC
TRBV7-9,NA,few,TRBJ1-2,CASSLTTVNYGYTF,TGTGCCAGCAGCCTCACGACAGTCAACTATGGCTACACCTTC
TRBV30,NA,NA,TRBJ2-2,CAWSQGPTGELFF,TGTGCCTGGAGCCAGGGCCCCACCGGGGAGCTGTTTTTT
TRBV5-4,NA,NA,TRBJ2-2,CASSRVSRNSGELFF,TGTGCCAGCAGCCGCGTGAGTCGAAACAGCGGGGAGCTGTTTTTT
TRBV19,NA,many,TRBJ2-7,CASSPRPPGNEQYF,TGTGCCAGTAGTCCCCGGCCTCCCGGGAACGAGCAGTACTTC
TRBV5-1,NA,many,TRBJ2-1,CASSSGTQQFF,TGCGCCAGCAGCTCCGGGACTCAGCAGTTCTTC
TRBV2,NA,NA,TRBJ1-2,CASSGRGYTF,TGTGCCAGCAGTGGACGTGGCTACACCTTC
TRBV7-3,NA,many,TRBJ2-3,CASSLGAGTDTQYF,TGTGCCAGCAGCTTGGGAGCTGGCACAGATACGCAGTATTTT
TRBV5-4,TRBD1,many,TRBJ1-1,CASSTRTGLNTEAFF,TGTGCCAGCAGCACGCGGACAGGTTTGAACACTGAAGCTTTCTTT
TRBV5-4,NA,NA,TRBJ2-6,CASSSDRLPSGANVLTF,TGTGCCAGCAGCTCTGACAGGTTGCCCTCTGGGGCCAACGTCCTGACTTTC
TRBV9,NA,few,TRBJ2-7,CASSPRRSRNEQYF,TGTGCCAGCAGCCCCCGCCGGTCTCGAAACGAGCAGTACTTC
TRBV6-2/TRBV6-3,NA,NA,TRBJ2-1,CASSFPHEQFF,TGTGCCAGCAGTTTCCCCCATGAGCAGTTCTTC
TRBV27,TRBD2,many,TRBJ2-1,CASSLSPWAGGRNEQFF,TGTGCCAGCAGTTTATCGCCATGGGCGGGGGGGCGGAATGAGCAGTTCTTC
TRBV7-9,NA,few,TRBJ2-6,CASDGSGANVLTF,TGTGCCAGCGACGGCTCTGGGGCCAACGTCCTGACTTTC
TRBV7-9,NA,few,TRBJ1-2,CASTPEGYTF,TGTGCCAGCACCCCCGAGGGCTACACCTTC